This T cell receptor (beta chain) derives from a study of T cell repertoires in cytomegalovirus infection. Study details: An indication of both CMV infection and matching HLA type came from public TCR beta signatures.

This clonotype was seen repeatedly, ten times or more. As yet, its antigen is unknown. CDR1 and CDR2 from the germline V gene are SGHRS and YFSETQ. Trimming took 0 bases from V and 0 from J, leaving 9 bases between them. The CDR3 covers 15 residues. Overall study findings and caveats: Summed frequency of public TCR beta families distinguished CMV carriers with the relevant HLA. HLA-C-restricted CMV clonotypes gave the most frequent clonotype in two of eight donors.

TCRdb re-called the reads with MiXCR, one entry per CDR3 protein. This sample has some 180,000 distinct CDR3 sequences, with about 20% found just once. This receptor was obtained from a human donor in good health (CMV status not recorded). Some clones in this sample may be carry-over from other donors' samples. The sequenced sample was PBMCs. The J gene is TRBJ1-1, the V gene TRBV5-1, with D perhaps TRBD1 (5 bases). The CDR3, as DNA: TGCGCCAGCAGCTTGGATGGCAGGGTGAACACTGAAGCTTTCTTT. This encodes CASSLDGRVNTEAFF.